The rows below give T cell receptor beta chains drawn from one sample of a study of blood T cells in healthy people across ages. One entry per CDR3 protein, called by TCRdb with MiXCR from the 5' RACE reads. The table records roughly 550,000 distinct CDR3 sequences, about 24% of them present only once. A further study also used this sample, focusing on T cells of mothers and their children.

The material sequenced was blood. The origin of the receptors is a boy aged 10-17 years in good health. Each CDR3 is given with its conserved first and last residue. The D gene is left open where the match is weak. Part of the rows lack a size; the others show once, few, many or a class for expanded clones.

>TRBV4-3|TRBJ2-5|TRBD2|-
TGCGCCAGCAGCCAAGATCTAGCGGTAAAGACCCAGTACTTC
CASSQDLAVKTQYF
>TRBV7-3|TRBJ2-5|TRBD2|-
TGTGCCAGCAGCCCCGTTAGCGGGGGCCAAGAGACCCAGTACTTC
CASSPVSGGQETQYF
>TRBV20-1|TRBJ2-3|-|-
TGCAGTGCCATACCGGGAGTCCCAGAGGATACGCAGTATTTT
CSAIPGVPEDTQYF
>TRBV7-9|TRBJ2-7|TRBD2|-
TGTGCCAGCAGCTTAGTGGGCAGCGGGGCCTACGAGCAGTACTTC
CASSLVGSGAYEQYF
>TRBV12-5|TRBJ2-5|TRBD2|-
TGTGCTAGTGGTTTGGGTCTAGCGGGTCAAGAGACCCAGTACTTC
CASGLGLAGQETQYF
>TRBV15|TRBJ2-6|-|-
TGTGCCACCAGCAGAAATCCGGGAGTTACAGGGGCCAACGTCCTGACTTTC
CATSRNPGVTGANVLTF
>TRBV7-2|TRBJ2-7|-|-
TGTGCCAGCAGCTTAAACCCCTCGGTCGGCGAGCAGTACTTC
CASSLNPSVGEQYF
>TRBV13|TRBJ2-5|-|-
TGTGCCAGCAGCCCTACTAGTAGGCAAGAGACCCAGTACTTC
CASSPTSRQETQYF
>TRBV7-8|TRBJ2-3|-|few
TGTGCCAGCAGCTTACTAACAGCAGATACGCAGTATTTT
CASSLLTADTQYF
>TRBV4-3|TRBJ2-1|-|-
TGCGCCAGCAGCGCTGGGTGGGGGGCGGTGAGGAATGAGCAGTTCTTC
CASSAGWGAVRNEQFF